These 2 T cell receptor beta chains originate from one sample sequenced in a study of blood T cell repertoires in COVID-19. Sequencing was performed with immunoSEQ multiplex PCR; in TCRdb, only in-frame clones are kept and a portion is missing. The sample holds roughly 150,000 clones, roughly 80% seen once. Specimen: peripheral blood. These receptors were taken from a man in his 70s with active or convalescent COVID-19.

The chain has TRBV7-2 and TRBJ2-2; TRBD2 matches 7 bases. The CDR3 length is 15 residues. Germline V gives CDR1 SGHTA, CDR2 FQGNSA. V gave up 1 base and J gave up 5 bases; unmatched junction bases: 4. CDR3 amino acids: CASSLEGRGTGELFF. CDR3 in DNA: TGTGCCAGCAGCTTAGAAGGGCGGGGGACCGGGGAGCTGTTTTTT.

The chain joins TRBV6-5 to TRBJ2-3; 9 bases agree with TRBD1. CDR3 length: 15 residues. V was pared by 4 bases and J by 4 bases, with 6 bases of the junction left unmatched. CDR1 and CDR2 from the germline V gene are MNHEY and SVGAGI. CDR3 region: CASSWTGAHPDTQYF. CDR3 DNA sequence: TGTGCCAGCAGTTGGACAGGGGCCCACCCAGATACGCAGTATTTT.